The entry below describes one TCR beta chain. The table lists this clonotype with many counts. The antigen this receptor binds is unknown. Base qualities are missing; no much larger clone stands one base away. Patients chosen for sequencing had shown expansion of CD8+CD57+ cells by flow cytometry. Every patient had severe acquired aplastic anemia, diagnosed using the International Study of Aplastic Anemia and Agranulocytosis and Camitta criteria. Patients had received no therapy at the time of blood sampling. In the study, sorted CD4+ and CD8+ blood T cells from patients with severe aplastic anemia and from healthy subjects underwent deep sequencing of TCR repertoires. Patients were enrolled in the USA under clinicaltrials.gov protocols 00001620, 01623167, 00001397, 00071045, 00081523 and 00961064. Ficoll-Paque density gradient centrifugation was used to isolate peripheral blood mononuclear cells. Before DNA was extracted, CD4+ and CD8+ T cells were sorted using either FACS or magnetic beads.

The sample is drawn from a study of CD8+CD57+ T cells in acquired aplastic anemia (dated by TCRdb to 2016 to 2019). Turning to the overall study: A mean of around 3.3 ug of DNA, ranging from roughly 0.2 to 30 ug, was extracted from sorted CD4+ and CD8+ cells. CD8+CD57+ expansion was defined as frequency above the mean frequency observed in healthy subjects. On the study overall, not on this receptor specifically: CD8+ Simpson's diversity did not differ significantly between patients and healthy controls (P=0.060). Although 25 to 30 CD8+ CDR3 sequences were shared by patients and controls, these sequences appeared highly expressed in patients and within the immunodominant clones of patients.

Genomic DNA was used as template for profiling of TCR beta VDJ combinations and CDR3 sequences. An Illumina HiSeq 2000 was the platform used for TCR repertoire sequencing. Turning to the authors' computational methods: TRBV/TRBJ rearrangement plots, CDR3 size and DJ length profiles, and Simpson's diversity index were used to evaluate the repertoires. Whichever DNA sequence was most abundant in the deep sequencing data was defined as the immunodominant clone. CDR3 amino acid sequences were checked for sharing across subjects and were also compared against the VDJdb database and published repertoires. TCRdb passed the public sequencing reads through fastp at Q25 and MiXCR, retaining productive beta sequences. Each CDR3 protein gets just one entry, which takes the most common genes and DNA from the rows behind it. The V and J calls follow TCRdb's processing rather than the paper's. Recorded for this sample are some 170,000 distinct CDR3 sequences; roughly 48% of them occurred a single time. Roughly 1.1% of the sample is taken by the ten largest.

Via the germline V gene, CDR1 is SGHNT and CDR2 YENEEA. V is clipped by 0 bases and J by 7 bases, and the sequence between their germline boundaries is 12 bases long. There are 15 amino acids in the CDR3, from cysteine to phenylalanine inclusive. Solely the CDR3 DNA is kept, with 45 bases framed from the first base. This clonotype was obtained from a human donor with aplastic anemia. The chain employs TRBV11-3 and TRBJ2-2, with the identity of the D gene unclear. The sample was sorted CD4+, CD8+, or CD8+CD57+ T cells (not recorded which) from PBMCs. The CDR3 sequence is CASSLDLVGNGELFF. At the DNA level, the sequence is TGTGCCAGCAGCTTAGATCTCGTGGGAAACGGGGAGCTGTTTTTT.